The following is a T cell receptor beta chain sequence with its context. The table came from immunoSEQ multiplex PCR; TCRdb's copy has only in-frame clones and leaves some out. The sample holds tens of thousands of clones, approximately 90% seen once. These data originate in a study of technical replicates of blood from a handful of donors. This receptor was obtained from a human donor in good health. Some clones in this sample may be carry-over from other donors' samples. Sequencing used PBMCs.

The CDR3 protein is CASSLGSGRLTNTEAFF. The CDR3 DNA follows: TGTGCCAGCAGCTTGGGATCCGGCAGGCTAACGAACACTGAAGCTTTCTTT. The rearrangement links TRBV5-8 to TRBJ1-1; no firm D call. Germline values: CDR1 SGHTS, CDR2 YDEGEE. Between the trimmed V and J ends, which lost 0 bases and 1 base, there was a span of 16 bases. The CDR3 covers 17 residues.